These 20 T cell receptor beta chains came from one sample sequenced in a study of blood T cell repertoires in COVID-19. Using immunoSEQ multiplex PCR, the repertoire was profiled, and TCRdb retains in-frame clones only, with some absent. The data hold about 38,000 clones, with about 91% observed a single time. The sequencing input was peripheral blood. The receptors shown here come from a human donor in a cohort sampled during active COVID-19.

V gene TRBV29-1 combines with J gene TRBJ1-2, with a weak D call TRBD1 (6 bases). V gave up 6 bases and J gave up 8 bases, with 22 bases separating them. The CDR3 spans 14 residues. Germline CDR1 SQVTM, CDR2 ANQGSEA. For the CDR3, the DNA is TGCAGCGTCGAGAGAGTCCCGGGACAAAAGGGCTACACCTTC. The encoded protein is CSVERVPGQKGYTF.

The chain joins TRBV19 to TRBJ1-5; maybe TRBD1 (6 bases). CDR3 length equals 14 residues. V lost 5 bases and J 11 bases, leaving 19 bases between the germline ends. Germline-derived CDR1 and CDR2 are LNHDA and SQIVND (reference sequence). The CDR3 sequence: CASSADSRYRAQHF. The CDR3 DNA sequence: TGTGCCAGTAGTGCCGACTCGAGGTACAGGGCCCAGCATTTT.

The gene calls are TRBV11-2 and TRBJ1-3; 7 nucleotides agree with TRBD1. The length of the CDR3 is 15 residues. V was clipped by 5 bases and J by 3 bases; unmatched bases: 7. Germline CDR1 reads SGHAT; CDR2 reads FQNNGV. The CDR3 is CASSILTGIGNTIYF. In nucleotides, the CDR3 is TGTGCCAGCAGCATACTGACAGGGATTGGAAACACCATATATTTT.

V and J are TRBV28 and TRBJ1-1, with a weak D call TRBD1 (6 bases). Trimming shortened V by 2 bases and J by 0 bases, and 10 bases separated the two germline ends. From germline, CDR1 is MDHEN and CDR2 SYDVKM. The CDR3 sequence is 15 residues long. The CDR3 coding sequence is TGTGCCAGCAGTTTAGATGGGGGCGTGAACACTGAAGCTTTCTTT. This sequence encodes CASSLDGGVNTEAFF.

This CDR3 reads CASTIPTRDSRDEQYF. The DNA of the CDR3 is TGCGCCAGCACCATCCCTACGCGTGACAGTCGAGACGAGCAGTACTTC. V gene TRBV10-1 combines with J gene TRBJ2-7; a possible D gene is TRBD1 (5 bases). This CDR3 spans 16 amino acids. V was pared by 7 bases and J by 5 bases, with 24 bases between. Germline values: CDR1 WNHNN, CDR2 SYGVQD (reference sequence).

This clone was observed a few times. The chain couples TRBV10-1 to TRBJ2-3; D ambiguous. V was pared by 2 bases and J by 2 bases, with 8 bases between. CDR1 is WNHNN and CDR2 is SYGVQD in the germline V gene (reference sequence). The CDR3 length is 14 residues. The CDR3, as DNA: TGCGCCAGCAGTGAGGACTTAACCACAGATACGCAGTATTTT. It translates to CASSEDLTTDTQYF.

The gene calls are TRBV4-1 and TRBJ2-7; TRBD2 matches at 9 bases. The CDR3 is 18 amino acids. The germline V gene has CDR1 MGHRA and CDR2 YSYEKL. V shed 3 bases and J 0 bases; nucleotides not matched to a gene: 12. DNA for the CDR3: TGCGCCAGCAGCCACAAGCCCGAACTAGCGGGTTACTCCTACGAGCAGTACTTC. Its translation is CASSHKPELAGYSYEQYF.

This rearrangement joins TRBV9 to TRBJ2-7; maybe TRBD2 (5 bases). V dropped 0 bases and J dropped 7 bases, with 14 bases sitting between them. This CDR3 has 14 residues. The germline V gene encodes CDR1 SGDLS and CDR2 YYNGEE. The DNA for the CDR3 is TGTGCCAGCAGCGTAGGAAGGTGGGAGCGAGAGCAGTACTTC. Translated: CASSVGRWEREQYF.

The rearrangement joins TRBV11-3 to TRBJ2-7; D may be TRBD1 (6 bases). The V gene's germline CDR1 is SGHNT and CDR2 YENEEA. Trimming cost V 1 base and J 3 bases, with 7 bases left between them. This CDR3 has 13 amino acids. The CDR3 region has the DNA TGTGCCAGCAGCTTAGCGACAGGCTACGAGCAGTACTTC. It codes for CASSLATGYEQYF.

DNA for the CDR3: TGTGCCAGCAGTGCCCGACCAGCGGGGGGGCACTATGAGCAGTTCTTC. Protein product: CASSARPAGGHYEQFF. V and J are TRBV27 and TRBJ2-1, with 10 bases lining up with TRBD2. V lost 5 bases, J lost 8 bases, and 12 bases stayed unmatched. CDR3 length: 16 residues. Germline CDR1 MNHEY, CDR2 SMNVEV (reference sequence).

The chain employs TRBV3-1 (or the pseudogene TRBV3-2) and TRBJ1-4; D may be TRBD1 (6 bases). The V end lost 6 bases, the J end lost 7 bases, and 21 bases lay between the germline ends. The CDR3 extends over 16 amino acids. Germline-derived CDR1 and CDR2 are LGHDT and YNNKEL (reference sequence). The CDR3 here is CASSLTPGVEGEKLFF. In nucleotides, the CDR3 is TGTGCCAGCAGTTTAACCCCAGGGGTCGAGGGTGAAAAACTGTTTTTT.

CDR3 sequence (DNA): TGTGCCAGCAGCTTAGGTAGCGGGAGGTCAGATACGCAGTATTTT. As protein: CASSLGSGRSDTQYF. V is TRBV11-3 and J is TRBJ2-3; 10 bases fit TRBD2. The CDR3 extends over 15 amino acids. Germline V gene lookup returns CDR1 SGHNT and CDR2 YENEEA. The junction had 2 bases not matched to a gene; V was cut back by 1 base and J by 4 bases.

V and J are TRBV28 and TRBJ1-5; D possibly corresponds to TRBD1 (5 bases). CDR1 and CDR2 from the germline V gene are MDHEN and SYDVKM. V was pared by 5 bases and J by 0 bases, with 23 bases between. The CDR3 is 19 amino acids. In DNA form, the CDR3 reads TGTGCCAGCAGTCCATGGGGGGGTGAACTGGTGGATAGCAATCAGCCCCAGCATTTT. It encodes CASSPWGGELVDSNQPQHF.

The rearrangement links TRBV6-1 to TRBJ2-3; weak D call: TRBD1 (5 bases). Germline values: CDR1 MNHNS, CDR2 SASEGT. The CDR3 length is 16 residues. V was shortened by 4 bases and J by 2 bases, with 16 bases between the two germline ends. The CDR3 coding sequence is TGTGCCAGCAGTGGTCCTAGTACGGACACCACAGATACGCAGTATTTT. Its protein is CASSGPSTDTTDTQYF.

The gene calls are TRBV14 and TRBJ2-2; the D gene is possibly TRBD2 (5 bases). Germline CDR1 SGHDN, CDR2 FVKESK. V was clipped by 4 bases and J by 0 bases, with 6 bases between them. This CDR3 contains 14 residues. The CDR3 sequence is CASSPGANTGELFF. The CDR3 region has the DNA TGTGCCAGCAGCCCCGGGGCGAACACCGGGGAGCTGTTTTTT.

CDR3 DNA sequence: TGCGCCAGCAGCCTGGAGGGACAGAGTGGCTACGAGCAGTACTTC. It specifies CASSLEGQSGYEQYF. The chain combines TRBV5-1 with TRBJ2-7; possible D gene TRBD1, 7 bases. This CDR3 is built from 15 residues. Germline V gene data show CDR1 as SGHRS and CDR2 as YFSETQ. The V end was cut by 4 bases, the J end by 3 bases, with 17 bases between.

The chain joins TRBV11-2 to TRBJ2-7; tentative D call: TRBD1 (6 bases). V was shortened by 2 bases and J by 2 bases, with 10 bases between the two germline ends. The CDR3 is 14 residues long. Per the germline V gene, CDR1 is SGHAT and CDR2 is FQNNGV. The CDR3 region has the DNA TGTGCCAGCAGCTTACCGGGACAAACCTACGAGCAGTACTTC. The encoded protein is CASSLPGQTYEQYF.

The rearrangement joins TRBV24-1 to TRBJ2-7; D might be TRBD1 (6 bases). CDR1 is KGHDR and CDR2 is SFDVKD in the germline V gene. The V gene lost 4 bases and the J gene lost 6 bases, with 9 bases spanning the gap. The CDR3 is made up of 12 amino acids. CDR3 sequence: CATSEQGFEQYF. The CDR3 nucleotides read TGTGCCACCAGTGAACAGGGTTTCGAGCAGTACTTC.

The chain employs TRBV24-1 and TRBJ2-1; 8 nucleotides line up with TRBD2. The V gene end was trimmed by 7 bases and the J gene end by 0 bases; junction bases not matched to a gene: 10. Germline CDR1 is KGHDR and CDR2 is SFDVKD. The CDR3 length is 17 residues. CDR3 amino acids: CATSRGGAGPSYNEQFF. The CDR3 DNA reads TGTGCCACCAGCCGGGGGGGTGCGGGTCCCTCCTACAATGAGCAGTTCTTC.

The rearrangement uses TRBV5-6 and TRBJ1-5; no clear D. Germline V lookup: CDR1 SGHDT, CDR2 YYEEEE. Trimming cost V 4 bases and J 9 bases, with 17 bases left between them. This CDR3 comprises 14 residues. CDR3 coding DNA: TGTGCCAGCAGCCAGGAGGGTAGCTGGTCGCCCCAGCATTTT. This encodes CASSQEGSWSPQHF.